Included here is one T cell receptor beta chain sequence, with context. As yet, its antigen is unknown. This entry belongs to a study of cytomegalovirus exposure and HLA in healthy donors. Findings of the study overall: TCR beta chains numbering some 160 were designated cytomegalovirus-associated.

Using immunoSEQ multiplex PCR, the repertoire was profiled, and TCRdb retains in-frame clones only, with some absent. The sample includes about 130,000 clones, roughly 86% seen only once; the top ten take 1.4% to 1.5%. This CDR3 comprises 15 residues. Deletions cut 1 base from V and 4 bases from J, with 14 bases between. Germline V gene lookup returns CDR1 SGHRS and CDR2 YFSETQ. The origin of this receptor is a man between 25 and 39 years old in good health and CMV-seronegative. Input material: PBMCs. The chain uses TRBV5-1 and TRBJ1-2, with D perhaps matching TRBD1 (5 bases). The CDR3 spells CASSLHGEGSYGYTF. In DNA, the CDR3 is TGCGCCAGCAGCTTGCACGGGGAGGGGTCCTATGGCTACACCTTC.